Listed here are 3 T cell receptor beta chains from one sample, sequenced in a study of tumor and adjacent non-tumor tissue in lung cancer. The template was RNA from unsorted bulk tissue. This non-tumor lung sample came from over 3 cm beyond the tumor edge. A modified ARM-PCR protocol with three rounds of nested PCR amplified TCRbeta. Each CDR3 protein is one row after TCRdb ran MiXCR on the multiplex PCR reads. This sample has more than 60,000 distinct CDR3 sequences, with under 80% found just once. The sample taken for sequencing was distant non-tumor lung tissue. The receptors come from a man aged 60 to 69 with non-small cell lung cancer.

Remarks on this clonotype: A read error is possible here, since a much larger clone lies one base away. V gene TRBV11-2 combines with J gene TRBJ2-7; D ambiguous. Germline V lookup: CDR1 SGHAT, CDR2 FQNNGV. The CDR3 consists of 14 residues. CDR3 sequence: CASSKDVISYERYF. CDR3 nucleotide sequence: TGTGCCAGCAGCAAGGATGTGATTAGCTACGAGCGGTACTTC. Together with reference TRBV11-2 and TRBJ2-7, the CDR3 gives the full variable domain: EAGVAQSPRYKIIEKRQSVAFWCNPISGHATLYWYQQILGQGPKLLIQFQNNGVVDDSQLPKDRFSAERLKGVDSTLKIQPAKLEDSAVYLCASSKDVISYERYFGPGTRLTVT.

A remark on this clonotype: One junction end does not reproduce the germline sequence, and a read error may be involved. This chain links TRBV20-1 with TRBJ1-1; D is possibly TRBD1 (5 bases). There are 11 residues in the CDR3. CDR1 is DFQATT and CDR2 is SNEGSKA in the germline V gene (reference sequence). Here the CDR3 DNA reads TGTAGTACTCAACCCGGGGGTGAAATTTTCTTT. Its translation: CSTQPGGEIFF.

Points on this clonotype: At one end the junction does not follow the germline gene, possibly because of a read error. The chain uses TRBV5-1 and TRBJ2-7; D unresolved. The CDR3 extends over 13 amino acids. Germline lookup yields CDR1 SGHRS and CDR2 YFSETQ. CDR3: CANTQDGSYEQYF. The CDR3, as DNA: TGCGCCAACACCCAGGACGGCTCCTATGAGCAGTACTTC. Supplemented by reference TRBV5-1 and TRBJ2-7, the full variable domain reads KAGVTQTPRYLIKTRGQQVTLSCSPISGHRSVSWYQQTPGQGLQFLFEYFSETQRNKGNFPGRFSGRQFSNSRSEMNVSTLELGDSALYLCANTQDGSYEQYFGPGTRLTVT.